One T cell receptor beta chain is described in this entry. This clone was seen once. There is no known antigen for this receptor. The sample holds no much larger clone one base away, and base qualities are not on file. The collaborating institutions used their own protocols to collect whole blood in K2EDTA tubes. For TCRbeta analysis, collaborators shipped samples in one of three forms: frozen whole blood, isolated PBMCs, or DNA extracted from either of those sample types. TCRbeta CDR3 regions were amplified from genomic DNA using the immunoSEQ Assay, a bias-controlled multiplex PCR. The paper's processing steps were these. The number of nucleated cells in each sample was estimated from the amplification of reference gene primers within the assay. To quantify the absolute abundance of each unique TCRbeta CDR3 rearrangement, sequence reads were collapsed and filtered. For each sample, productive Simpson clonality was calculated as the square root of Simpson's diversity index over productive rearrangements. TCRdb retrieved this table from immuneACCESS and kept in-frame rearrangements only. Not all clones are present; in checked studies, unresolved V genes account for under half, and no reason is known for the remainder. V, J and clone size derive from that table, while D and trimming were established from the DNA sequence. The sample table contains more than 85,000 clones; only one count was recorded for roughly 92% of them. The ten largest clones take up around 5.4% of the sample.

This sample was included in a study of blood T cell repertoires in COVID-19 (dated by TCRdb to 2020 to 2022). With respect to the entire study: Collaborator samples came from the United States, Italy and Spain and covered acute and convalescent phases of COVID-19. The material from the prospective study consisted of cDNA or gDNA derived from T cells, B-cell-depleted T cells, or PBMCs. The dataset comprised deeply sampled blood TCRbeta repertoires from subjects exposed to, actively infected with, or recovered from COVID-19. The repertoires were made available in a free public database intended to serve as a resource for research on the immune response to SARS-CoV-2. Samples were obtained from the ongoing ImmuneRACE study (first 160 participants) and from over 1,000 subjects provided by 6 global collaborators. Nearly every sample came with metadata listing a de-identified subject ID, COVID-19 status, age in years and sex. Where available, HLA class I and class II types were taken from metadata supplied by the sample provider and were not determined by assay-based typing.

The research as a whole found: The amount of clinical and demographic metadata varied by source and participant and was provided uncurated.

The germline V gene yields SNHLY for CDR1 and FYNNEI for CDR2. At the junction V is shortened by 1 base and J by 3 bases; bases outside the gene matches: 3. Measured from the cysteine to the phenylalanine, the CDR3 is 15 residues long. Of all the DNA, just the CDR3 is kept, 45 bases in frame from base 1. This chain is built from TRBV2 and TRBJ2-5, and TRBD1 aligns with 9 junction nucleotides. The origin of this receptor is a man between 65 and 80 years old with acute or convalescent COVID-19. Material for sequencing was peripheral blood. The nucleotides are TGTGCCAGCAGTGAAGGGACAGGGGTGAAAGAGACCCAGTACTTC. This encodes CASSEGTGVKETQYF.